This TCR beta chain was identified in a study of T cells expressing NK-cell markers. As for the study in general: Seven of the eight sequenced donors were classified as HCMV-seropositive, and one was classified as seronegative. General study results and limits: In four donors, these clonotypes also led the CD3+CD56-NKG2C+ fraction. About six of the donors carried dominant NKG2C+ clonotypes that took up about 1.0-7.0% of their CD8+ T cells.

Using the 5' RACE reads, TCRdb records one entry per CDR3 protein without DNA. The sample holds around 550,000 distinct CDR3 sequences. About this clonotype: Its antigen is unknown.

This TCR derives from a man aged 18 to 29 in good health. Sequenced material: blood T cells: a sorted CD56 or NKG2C T cell subset, CD4+ or CD8+ T cells, or bulk PBMC T cells (not recorded which).

The CDR3 here is CASSPEGGTQYF. V is TRBV7-8 and J is TRBJ2-5. The CDR3 is 12 amino acids. Germline CDR1 SGHVS, CDR2 FQNEAQ.